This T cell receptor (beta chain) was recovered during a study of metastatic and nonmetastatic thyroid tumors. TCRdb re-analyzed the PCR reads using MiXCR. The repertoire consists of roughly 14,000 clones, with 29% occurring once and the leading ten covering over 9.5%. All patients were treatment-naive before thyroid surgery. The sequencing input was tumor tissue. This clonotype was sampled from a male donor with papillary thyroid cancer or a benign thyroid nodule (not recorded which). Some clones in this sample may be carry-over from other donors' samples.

The CDR3 DNA sequence: TGTGCCAGCACCACAGACTCGAATGAGCAGTTCTTC. Amino acid sequence: CASTTDSNEQFF. This rearrangement joins TRBV27 to TRBJ2-1; D gene uncertain. The CDR3 has 12 residues. V lost 7 bases, J lost 7 bases, and 11 bases lay in between. CDR1 and CDR2 from the germline V gene are MNHEY and SMNVEV (reference sequence).